This T cell receptor (beta chain) was sequenced during a study of radiotherapy plus CTLA-4 blockade in lung cancer. Study at large: Objective responses were recorded in 15% to 20% of patients, with disease control recorded in about 30%. Study-level points and caveats: Among blood TCR repertoires after radiotherapy plus ipilimumab, tumor-derived clones expanded. Early shifts in blood T cell clones, with interferon-beta, reportedly predicted response best.

A remark on this clone: Its antigen is undetermined.

Assay: immunoSEQ multiplex PCR; the TCRdb copy retains only in-frame clones and omits some. The repertoire includes tens of thousands of clones, around 76% of them detected once, and approximately 22% sits in the top ten. Lung cancer patients with chemo-refractory metastatic non-small-cell disease were given focal radiation plus CTLA-4 blockade with ipilimumab. J gave up 0 bases and V 1 base, and 8 bases lay outside the gene matches. Germline CDR1 is SQVTM and CDR2 is ANQGSEA. The CDR3 length is 16 residues. This sequence was found in a human donor with non-small cell lung cancer whose response to radiotherapy plus ipilimumab could not be evaluated. Some clones in this sample may be carry-over from other donors' samples. Source: peripheral blood, taken from a patient treated with radiotherapy plus ipilimumab. This chain uses TRBV29-1 with TRBJ1-1; TRBD1 agrees at 7 bases. CDR3 in DNA: TGCAGCGTTGAAGGGGACAGCCAATCTTTGAACACTGAAGCTTTCTTT. This translates into CSVEGDSQSLNTEAFF.